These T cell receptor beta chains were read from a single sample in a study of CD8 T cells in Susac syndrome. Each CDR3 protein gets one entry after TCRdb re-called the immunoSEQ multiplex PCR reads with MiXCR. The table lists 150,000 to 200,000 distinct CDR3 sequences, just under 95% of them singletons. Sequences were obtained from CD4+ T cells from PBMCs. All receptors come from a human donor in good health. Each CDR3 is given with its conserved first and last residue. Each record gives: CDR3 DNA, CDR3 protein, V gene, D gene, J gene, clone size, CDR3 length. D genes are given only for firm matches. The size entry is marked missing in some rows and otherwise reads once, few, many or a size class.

cdr3_nt: TGCAGTGCTAGAGCCCCGGGTTCGGGGCAGCCCCAGCATTTT; cdr3_aa: CSARAPGSGQPQHF; v_call: TRBV20-1; d_call: -; j_call: TRBJ1-5; clone_size: -; cdr3_length: 14
cdr3_nt: TGTGCCAGCAGCTTAGGGACAGTGCACTCTGGAAACACCATATATTTT; cdr3_aa: CASSLGTVHSGNTIYF; v_call: TRBV13; d_call: -; j_call: TRBJ1-3; clone_size: -; cdr3_length: 16
cdr3_nt: TGTGCCAGCAGCCAATTTGTAGGCACTGAAGCTTTCTTT; cdr3_aa: CASSQFVGTEAFF; v_call: TRBV3-1; d_call: -; j_call: TRBJ1-1; clone_size: -; cdr3_length: 13
cdr3_nt: TGTGCCAGGGGACGGCGTCAAGAGACCCAGTACTTC; cdr3_aa: CARGRRQETQYF; v_call: TRBV2; d_call: -; j_call: TRBJ2-5; clone_size: -; cdr3_length: 12
cdr3_nt: TGTGCCAGCAGCTTAGACTGGGGTCAGCCCCAGCATTTT; cdr3_aa: CASSLDWGQPQHF; v_call: TRBV7-9; d_call: -; j_call: TRBJ1-5; clone_size: -; cdr3_length: 13
cdr3_nt: TGTGCCAGCAGCCCGACAGACTCAGATACGCAGTATTTT; cdr3_aa: CASSPTDSDTQYF; v_call: TRBV5-6; d_call: -; j_call: TRBJ2-3; clone_size: -; cdr3_length: 13
cdr3_nt: TGTGCCAGCAGCACCGGACAGGGGCTGGGGGAGACCCAGTACTTC; cdr3_aa: CASSTGQGLGETQYF; v_call: TRBV5-8; d_call: TRBD1; j_call: TRBJ2-5; clone_size: -; cdr3_length: 15
cdr3_nt: TGTGCCAGCAGCCGTAGTAGCGGGGGTCCCGGGGAGCTGTTTTTT; cdr3_aa: CASSRSSGGPGELFF; v_call: TRBV11-3; d_call: TRBD2; j_call: TRBJ2-2; clone_size: -; cdr3_length: 15
cdr3_nt: TGTGCCAGCAGGGGTAGCGGGAGAGGCGCGCAGTATTTT; cdr3_aa: CASRGSGRGAQYF; v_call: TRBV7-2; d_call: TRBD2; j_call: TRBJ2-3; clone_size: -; cdr3_length: 13
cdr3_nt: TGTGCCTCCTTACCGGGACAGGGGGCAGGGTACACTGAAGCTTTCTTT; cdr3_aa: CASLPGQGAGYTEAFF; v_call: TRBV6-1; d_call: TRBD1; j_call: TRBJ1-1; clone_size: -; cdr3_length: 16
cdr3_nt: TGTGCCAGCCGAGGGCTAGCGGGCAAAAACATTCAGTACTTC; cdr3_aa: CASRGLAGKNIQYF; v_call: TRBV11-2; d_call: TRBD2; j_call: TRBJ2-4; clone_size: -; cdr3_length: 14
cdr3_nt: TGTGCCAGCAGCGTAGAGGACAGCACCGGGGAGCTGTTTTTT; cdr3_aa: CASSVEDSTGELFF; v_call: TRBV9; d_call: -; j_call: TRBJ2-2; clone_size: -; cdr3_length: 14
cdr3_nt: TGTGCCAGCAGCTTGTGGGTGGAGACCCAGTACTTC; cdr3_aa: CASSLWVETQYF; v_call: TRBV5-6; d_call: -; j_call: TRBJ2-5; clone_size: once; cdr3_length: 12
cdr3_nt: TGTGCCAGCAGTCTAAGGACAGGGGGGCACGAGCAGTACTTC; cdr3_aa: CASSLRTGGHEQYF; v_call: TRBV27; d_call: TRBD1; j_call: TRBJ2-7; clone_size: -; cdr3_length: 14
cdr3_nt: TGCGCCAGCAGCTTGTTAGGGACGGAGGGCAATGAGCAGTTCTTC; cdr3_aa: CASSLLGTEGNEQFF; v_call: TRBV5-1; d_call: -; j_call: TRBJ2-1; clone_size: -; cdr3_length: 15
cdr3_nt: TGCAGTGCCTATCCGGCCACCCAGTACTTC; cdr3_aa: CSAYPATQYF; v_call: TRBV20-1; d_call: -; j_call: TRBJ2-5; clone_size: -; cdr3_length: 10
cdr3_nt: TGCAGTGCTAAAGACTCCGGGAAACCGATTAGCACAGATACGCAGTATTTT; cdr3_aa: CSAKDSGKPISTDTQYF; v_call: TRBV20-1; d_call: -; j_call: TRBJ2-3; clone_size: -; cdr3_length: 17
cdr3_nt: TGTGCCAGCAGCCCCTGGGACAGGGCCACTGAAGCTTTCTTT; cdr3_aa: CASSPWDRATEAFF; v_call: TRBV5-6; d_call: TRBD1; j_call: TRBJ1-1; clone_size: -; cdr3_length: 14
cdr3_nt: TGTGCCAGCAGCCAAGCGGACCAAGAGACCCAGTACTTC; cdr3_aa: CASSQADQETQYF; v_call: TRBV25-1; d_call: -; j_call: TRBJ2-5; clone_size: -; cdr3_length: 13
cdr3_nt: TGTGCCCCAGGGGATTCTAACACCGGGGAGCTGTTTTTT; cdr3_aa: CAPGDSNTGELFF; v_call: TRBV7-9; d_call: -; j_call: TRBJ2-2; clone_size: -; cdr3_length: 13
cdr3_nt: TGTGCCTGGAGTAATCAGGGGAACTGGGGTACTGAAGCTTTCTTT; cdr3_aa: CAWSNQGNWGTEAFF; v_call: TRBV30; d_call: -; j_call: TRBJ1-1; clone_size: -; cdr3_length: 15
cdr3_nt: TGTGCCAGCAGCTCCTGGGCTAGCGGGTCCAATGAGCAGTTCTTC; cdr3_aa: CASSSWASGSNEQFF; v_call: TRBV7-6; d_call: TRBD2; j_call: TRBJ2-1; clone_size: -; cdr3_length: 15
cdr3_nt: TGTGCCAGCGGTTGGGCCCAAGAGACCCAGTACTTC; cdr3_aa: CASGWAQETQYF; v_call: TRBV2; d_call: -; j_call: TRBJ2-5; clone_size: -; cdr3_length: 12
cdr3_nt: TGTGCCAGCTCACCACCGAGGAGGGGAACGCTCCAGGATACGCAGTATTTT; cdr3_aa: CASSPPRRGTLQDTQYF; v_call: TRBV18; d_call: -; j_call: TRBJ2-3; clone_size: -; cdr3_length: 17
cdr3_nt: TGTGCCAGCAGCCAAGATCTCTCCGTGCGCGAAGCTTTCTTT; cdr3_aa: CASSQDLSVREAFF; v_call: TRBV3-1; d_call: -; j_call: TRBJ1-1; clone_size: -; cdr3_length: 14
cdr3_nt: TGTGCCAGCAGCTTCGGAGGGAGGTCTGGAAACACCATATATTTT; cdr3_aa: CASSFGGRSGNTIYF; v_call: TRBV5-6; d_call: -; j_call: TRBJ1-3; clone_size: -; cdr3_length: 15
cdr3_nt: TGTGCCAGCAGTGAATCGACAGGGGGGTCGGAGACCCAGTACTTC; cdr3_aa: CASSESTGGSETQYF; v_call: TRBV6-6; d_call: TRBD1; j_call: TRBJ2-5; clone_size: -; cdr3_length: 15
cdr3_nt: TGCAGTGCTGGACAGGGGGCGAACACTGAAGCTTTCTTT; cdr3_aa: CSAGQGANTEAFF; v_call: TRBV20-1; d_call: TRBD1; j_call: TRBJ1-1; clone_size: -; cdr3_length: 13
cdr3_nt: TGTGCCAGCAGTCCGACAAGATATCAGCCCCAGCATTTT; cdr3_aa: CASSPTRYQPQHF; v_call: TRBV27; d_call: -; j_call: TRBJ1-5; clone_size: -; cdr3_length: 13
cdr3_nt: TGTGCCAGCAGTTCGACGGACCTCGGAGAGACCCAGTACTTC; cdr3_aa: CASSSTDLGETQYF; v_call: TRBV12-3/TRBV12-4; d_call: -; j_call: TRBJ2-5; clone_size: -; cdr3_length: 14
cdr3_nt: TGTGCCAGCGGGGGGAATAACTATGGCTACACCTTC; cdr3_aa: CASGGNNYGYTF; v_call: TRBV6-5; d_call: -; j_call: TRBJ1-2; clone_size: -; cdr3_length: 12
cdr3_nt: TGTGCCAGTAGTCGGGCGGGAAGCCTCCAAGAGACCCAGTACTTC; cdr3_aa: CASSRAGSLQETQYF; v_call: TRBV19; d_call: -; j_call: TRBJ2-5; clone_size: -; cdr3_length: 15
cdr3_nt: TGTGCCAGCAGTTCTTCCCCCAGGGTGAATTCACCCCTCCACTTT; cdr3_aa: CASSSSPRVNSPLHF; v_call: TRBV28; d_call: -; j_call: TRBJ1-6; clone_size: -; cdr3_length: 15
cdr3_nt: TGTGCCAGCACTTCCTACGGGGCTAGGCTTATGGACATTCAGTACTTC; cdr3_aa: CASTSYGARLMDIQYF; v_call: TRBV28; d_call: -; j_call: TRBJ2-4; clone_size: -; cdr3_length: 16
cdr3_nt: TGTGCCAGTAGTATCCCCGGACAGACGGGAGGCTACACCTTC; cdr3_aa: CASSIPGQTGGYTF; v_call: TRBV19; d_call: -; j_call: TRBJ1-2; clone_size: once; cdr3_length: 14
cdr3_nt: TGTGCCAGCACTTACCGGGGGGGCACCGGGGAGCTGTTTTTT; cdr3_aa: CASTYRGGTGELFF; v_call: TRBV3-1; d_call: TRBD2; j_call: TRBJ2-2; clone_size: once; cdr3_length: 14
cdr3_nt: TGTGCCAGCAGCTTTCGTGGTAGGGGGGACGAGCAGTTCTTC; cdr3_aa: CASSFRGRGDEQFF; v_call: TRBV9; d_call: -; j_call: TRBJ2-1; clone_size: -; cdr3_length: 14
cdr3_nt: TGCAGCGTCGTAACAGGGGGCAACGAGCAGTACTTC; cdr3_aa: CSVVTGGNEQYF; v_call: TRBV29-1; d_call: TRBD1; j_call: TRBJ2-7; clone_size: once; cdr3_length: 12
cdr3_nt: TGTGCCAGCAGCTACGCAGGACTAGCGGGGGACAATGAGCAGTTCTTC; cdr3_aa: CASSYAGLAGDNEQFF; v_call: TRBV11-2; d_call: TRBD2; j_call: TRBJ2-1; clone_size: -; cdr3_length: 16
cdr3_nt: TGTGCCAGCAGCGTAGTGATGGGCACAGATACGCAGTATTTT; cdr3_aa: CASSVVMGTDTQYF; v_call: TRBV9; d_call: -; j_call: TRBJ2-3; clone_size: -; cdr3_length: 14